Listed below are T cell receptor beta chains from one sample, sequenced in a study of T-cell memory formation after mild COVID-19. One entry per CDR3 protein, called by TCRdb with MiXCR from the 5' RACE reads. The repertoire includes hundreds of thousands of distinct CDR3 sequences, roughly 17% of them detected once, and under 25% sits in the top ten. The sample was PBMCs or a T cell subset sorted from them (not recorded which). The source of these receptors is a man in his late teens or twenties who had mild COVID-19 (a few samples of this study predate the infection). Cell type and time point are not known. CDR3s include the opening cysteine and the closing phenylalanine or tryptophan. D genes are given only for firm matches. The size of a clone is reported for some rows only, either as once, few or many, or as a class for expanded clones.

NA	TRBV5-5	NA	TRBJ2-5	TGTGCCAGCAGGCTTCCCGGGGAGACCCAGTACTTC	CASRLPGETQYF
NA	TRBV29-1	few	TRBJ1-1	TGCAGCGTTGAATTCATAGGAGGGAACACTGAAGCTTTCTTT	CSVEFIGGNTEAFF
NA	TRBV10-2	NA	TRBJ1-4	TGCGCCAGCAGTGAGACAGGCACGGGTGAAAAACTGTTTTTT	CASSETGTGEKLFF
TRBD1	TRBV29-1	NA	TRBJ1-1	TGCAGCGTTGGTGAGACAGGGGTGCACACTGAAGCTTTCTTT	CSVGETGVHTEAFF
NA	TRBV7-9	few	TRBJ1-2	TGTGCCAGCAGCCATATAACTAACTATGGCTACACCTTC	CASSHITNYGYTF
NA	TRBV4-3	few	TRBJ2-1	TGCGCCAGCAGCCAAGGGTGGGGGGGCCGGAATGAGCAGTTCTTC	CASSQGWGGRNEQFF
TRBD2	TRBV10-3	few	TRBJ2-3	TGTGCCATCAGTGAGTCATTTAGCGGGGGCCCGCCCACCACAGATACGCAGTATTTT	CAISESFSGGPPTTDTQYF
TRBD1	TRBV7-2	few	TRBJ2-7	TGTGCCAGCAGCTTGAGGGACAGGAGCTCCTACGAGCAGTACTTC	CASSLRDRSSYEQYF
NA	TRBV18	few	TRBJ2-5	TGTGCCAGCTCACCACCTAGCCTAAAGACCCAGTACTTC	CASSPPSLKTQYF
NA	TRBV7-6	NA	TRBJ2-7	TGTGCCAGCAGCTTAGGGACCCTTGGAGAGCAGTACTTC	CASSLGTLGEQYF
TRBD2	TRBV10-1	NA	TRBJ2-3	TGCGCCAGCAGTGGACGGGGGACTAGCACCGCAGATACGCAGTATTTT	CASSGRGTSTADTQYF
NA	TRBV7-9	few	TRBJ2-3	TGTGCCAGCAGCTTATCTCGGGGCGGAAACACAGATACGCAGTATTTT	CASSLSRGGNTDTQYF
NA	TRBV2	NA	TRBJ1-1	TGTGCCAGCAGTGATCCTAGGACAGTCATGAACACTGAAGCTTTCTTT	CASSDPRTVMNTEAFF
TRBD2	TRBV19	NA	TRBJ2-1	TGTGCCAGTCAATTCGCGGGGGTGCCGAATGAGCAGTTCTTC	CASQFAGVPNEQFF
NA	TRBV7-2	few	TRBJ2-3	TGTGCCAGCAGCCCTCTCCTGAGGCTCACAGATACGCAGTATTTT	CASSPLLRLTDTQYF
TRBD2	TRBV7-3	NA	TRBJ2-2	TGTGCCAGCAGCTTAGAACTAGCGGGGGCTCGAACCGGGGAGCTGTTTTTT	CASSLELAGARTGELFF
NA	TRBV5-1	NA	TRBJ1-4	TGCGCCAGCAGCGAAAAGAACCCCCGATCGGCGGCGGGGGGTGAAAAACTGTTTTTT	CASSEKNPRSAAGGEKLFF
NA	TRBV7-2	NA	TRBJ1-2	TGTGCCAGCACCGACGGTATGGCGGCCCTTGATGGCTACACCTTC	CASTDGMAALDGYTF
NA	TRBV6-2/TRBV6-3	few	TRBJ1-5	TGTGCCAGCGAGAGGGACAGCAATCAGCCCCAGCATTTT	CASERDSNQPQHF
TRBD1	TRBV18	few	TRBJ1-1	TGTGCCAGCTCACCGCGACAGGGGGAAAGAGAAGCTTTCTTT	CASSPRQGEREAFF
NA	TRBV28	many	TRBJ2-1	TGTGCCAGCAGGCTCCAATCCTACAATGAGCAGTTCTTC	CASRLQSYNEQFF
NA	TRBV4-1	NA	TRBJ2-1	TGCGCCAGCAGCCAAGACCGGACACATAATGGGGAGTTCTTC	CASSQDRTHNGEFF
NA	TRBV9	NA	TRBJ2-1	TGTGCCAGCAGCGTAGCGGGGCAGGGGCAGTTCTTC	CASSVAGQGQFF
NA	TRBV6-1	NA	TRBJ2-2	TGTGCCAGCAGGGCCGGGACACTGAACACCGGGGAGCTGTTTTTT	CASRAGTLNTGELFF
NA	TRBV7-3	NA	TRBJ2-7	TGTGCCAGCAGCCCTGGGGCCGGATCCTACGAGCAGTACTTC	CASSPGAGSYEQYF
TRBD2	TRBV4-3	NA	TRBJ2-1	TGCGCCAGCAGCCAAGGGGCTAGCGGTTACAATGAGCAGTTCTTC	CASSQGASGYNEQFF
NA	TRBV20-1	few	TRBJ1-5	TGCAGTGCTACGCCGGGGGATCAGCCCCAGCATTTT	CSATPGDQPQHF
TRBD2	TRBV7-6	NA	TRBJ2-2	TGTGCCAGCAGCTTACCGGGACTAACGAACACCGGGGAGCTGTTTTTT	CASSLPGLTNTGELFF